The 17 T cell receptor beta chains in this list originate from one sample, sequenced in a study of T cell repertoires in cytomegalovirus infection. TCRdb processed the reads anew with MiXCR; each CDR3 protein has one entry. Here the sample spans roughly 280,000 distinct CDR3 sequences, approximately 9.2% being singletons. What was sequenced was PBMCs. The receptor set was obtained from a human donor in good health (CMV status not recorded). Some clones in this sample may be carry-over from other donors' samples.

This clonotype was seen many times. The rearrangement links TRBV7-6 to TRBJ1-6; D unresolved. Deletions cut 1 base from V and 5 bases from J, with 6 bases between. The CDR3 extends over 14 amino acids. Per germline, CDR1 SGHVS and CDR2 FNYEAQ. The CDR3 region is CASSLGSNNSPLHF. The CDR3 DNA is TGTGCCAGCAGCTTAGGATCAAATAATTCACCCCTCCACTTT. The full variable domain, with the rest looked up from reference TRBV7-6 and TRBJ1-6, is GAGVSQSPRYKVTKRGQDVALRCDPISGHVSLYWYRQALGQGPEFLTYFNYEAQQDKSGLPNDRFSAERPEGSISTLTIQRTEQRDSAMYRCASSLGSNNSPLHFGNGTRLTVT.

CDR3 in amino acids: CASSQELSTGRDTQYF. In nucleotides, the CDR3 is TGCGCCAGCAGCCAAGAATTGTCGACAGGCCGAGATACGCAGTATTTT. The chain recombines TRBV4-3 with TRBJ2-3, with D perhaps matching TRBD1 (6 bases). The CDR3 length is 16 residues. The germline CDR1 and CDR2 sequences are LGHNA and YSLEER. V lost 0 bases to trimming and J lost 5 bases, with 15 bases between them.

At least ten counts were recorded for this clonotype. This CDR3 is CASSSTGNWYEQYF. DNA of the CDR3: TGTGCCAGCAGCTCAACAGGGAATTGGTACGAGCAGTACTTC. This sequence joins TRBV7-2 and TRBJ2-7; D might be TRBD1 (6 bases). The germline V gene has CDR1 SGHTA and CDR2 FQGNSA. V was trimmed by 4 bases and J by 4 bases, leaving 14 bases between them. The length of the CDR3 is 14 residues.

This clonotype was observed at least ten times. The genes are TRBV7-9 and TRBJ1-6; TRBD1 might be the D (5 bases). Germline assignment: CDR1 SEHNR and CDR2 FQNEAQ (reference sequence). This CDR3 has 14 residues. V lost 5 bases and J 5 bases, leaving 10 bases between the germline ends. The CDR3 reads CASSPSTDNSPLHF. CDR3 nucleotides: TGTGCCAGCAGCCCCTCGACAGATAATTCACCCCTCCACTTT.

The chain couples TRBV15 to TRBJ2-7; 10 nucleotides match TRBD1. Germline V gene data show CDR1 as LNHNV and CDR2 as YYDKDF (reference sequence). Losses at the gene ends were 5 bases for V and 4 bases for J; bases not matched to a gene: 5. This CDR3 contains 14 residues. As DNA, the CDR3 is TGTGCCACCAGCGGGGACAGGGGACCTTACGAGCAGTACTTC. This codes for CATSGDRGPYEQYF.

This clonotype was recorded many times. This chain joins TRBV14 and TRBJ2-1; D tentatively fits TRBD1 or TRBD2 (5 bases each). The CDR3 runs 15 residues. Germline V gives CDR1 SGHDN, CDR2 FVKESK. Trimming shortened V by 4 bases and J by 3 bases, and 13 bases separated the two germline ends. In DNA, the CDR3 is TGTGCCAGCAGCCGGAGGACAACCATCTACAATGAGCAGTTCTTC. This codes for CASSRRTTIYNEQFF.

This clonotype was observed many times. This chain links TRBV11-2 with TRBJ2-2; D is perhaps TRBD1 (6 bases). Per germline, CDR1 SGHAT and CDR2 FQNNGV. The V end was cut by 5 bases, the J end by 2 bases, with 12 bases between. CDR3 length: 15 residues. CDR3 loop: CASSPGDRNTGELFF. The DNA for the CDR3 is TGTGCCAGCAGCCCAGGGGACCGAAACACCGGGGAGCTGTTTTTT.

This clonotype was seen repeatedly, ten times or more. CDR3 amino acids: CASSPKTGVMPDTQYF. The CDR3 DNA follows: TGTGCCAGCAGCCCGAAGACAGGGGTAATGCCAGATACGCAGTATTTT. The gene calls are TRBV7-2 and TRBJ2-3; 8 positions match TRBD1. Germline V gives CDR1 SGHTA, CDR2 FQGNSA. The CDR3 sequence is 16 residues long. V was clipped by 5 bases and J by 4 bases; unmatched bases: 11.

There are many counts of this clonotype. The chain is built from TRBV14 and TRBJ2-5, with a weak D call TRBD2 (7 bases). The CDR3 runs to 15 residues. Germline V gene lookup returns CDR1 SGHDN and CDR2 FVKESK. Trimming pared 2 bases from V and 4 bases from J, leaving 14 bases between. The CDR3 DNA follows: TGTGCCAGCAGCCAATCGTCGGGGGGCTTAGAGACCCAGTACTTC. It translates to CASSQSSGGLETQYF.

Ten or more counts support this clonotype. The chain links TRBV7-8 to TRBJ2-5, with TRBD1 matching over 9 bases. J lost 3 bases, V lost 5 bases, and 7 bases had no gene match. The CDR3 length is 15 residues. The germline gives CDR1 SGHVS, CDR2 FQNEAQ. The CDR3 sequence is CASSKEQGAEETQYF. Written as DNA, the CDR3 is TGTGCCAGCAGCAAGGAACAGGGGGCCGAAGAGACCCAGTACTTC.

Ten or more counts support this clonotype. This sequence joins TRBV7-2 and TRBJ2-6; TRBD1 aligns across 11 bases. This CDR3 is 18 amino acids long. With V trimmed by 5 bases and J by 1 base, 7 bases remained unmatched. In germline, CDR1 is SGHTA, CDR2 FQGNSA. The chain's CDR3 is CASSLRTGGASGANVLTF. The CDR3 region has the DNA TGTGCCAGCAGCCTCCGGACAGGGGGCGCGTCTGGGGCCAACGTCCTGACTTTC.

This chain links TRBV5-6 with TRBJ2-1; TRBD2 aligns across 8 bases. V trimming: 0 bases; J trimming: 5 bases; junction bases outside the gene matches: 4. The CDR3 has 15 amino acids. Germline loops: CDR1 SGHDT, CDR2 YYEEEE. DNA for the CDR3: TGTGCCAGCAGCTTGGAACTAGCGGACCACAATGAGCAGTTCTTC. Protein: CASSLELADHNEQFF.

This clonotype has ten or more counts. V and J are TRBV7-6 and TRBJ1-5; maybe TRBD1 (6 bases). The CDR3 contains 19 residues. Germline lookup yields CDR1 SGHVS and CDR2 FNYEAQ. V was clipped by 5 bases and J by 0 bases, with 23 bases between them. The CDR3 reads CASSAGGQSGDYSNQPQHF. The CDR3, as DNA: TGTGCCAGCAGCGCCGGGGGCCAGTCGGGGGACTATAGCAATCAGCCCCAGCATTTT.

This clonotype was observed a few times. The DNA for the CDR3 is TGTGCCACCAGCAGGACCGGGACAGGCCGCACAGATACGCAGTATTTT. Protein sequence: CATSRTGTGRTDTQYF. The V gene is TRBV15, the J gene TRBJ2-3; 8 positions match TRBD1. The germline V gene has CDR1 LNHNV and CDR2 YYDKDF (reference sequence). The CDR3 spans 16 residues. The trim removed 3 bases at V and 1 base at J, leaving 6 bases unmatched.

This clonotype was detected a few times. The chain couples TRBV7-9 to TRBJ1-3, with D possibly matching TRBD1 (5 bases). V was cut by 5 bases and J by 0 bases, with 8 bases left in between. CDR3 length: 14 amino acids. CDR1 is SEHNR, CDR2 FQNEAQ, per germline (reference sequence). CDR3 in amino acids: CASSQQDSGNTIYF. Here the CDR3 DNA reads TGTGCCAGCAGCCAACAGGACTCTGGAAACACCATATATTTT.

At least ten counts were recorded for this clonotype. The chain employs TRBV7-8 and TRBJ1-5; D gene uncertain. V was trimmed by 4 bases and J by 4 bases, leaving 8 bases between them. The CDR3 has 13 residues. CDR1 is SGHVS, CDR2 FQNEAQ, per germline. CDR3 DNA sequence: TGTGCCAGCAGCTCGGGTCGTAATCAGCCCCAGCATTTT. Translation: CASSSGRNQPQHF.

This clonotype has at least ten counts. The V gene is TRBV11-2, the J gene TRBJ2-7; 9 positions agree with TRBD2. The CDR3 sequence is 15 residues long. Trimming at V came to 4 bases and at J to 4 bases, leaving 8 bases not matched to a gene. Germline V gene sequence: CDR1 SGHAT, CDR2 FQNNGV. The CDR3 nucleotides read TGTGCCAGCAGCTCCCCTTTAGCGGGGGTTTACGAGCAGTACTTC. As protein: CASSSPLAGVYEQYF.